These T cell receptor beta chains were read from a single sample in a study of cytomegalovirus exposure and HLA in healthy donors. TCRdb keeps only in-frame clones here, not all; method: immunoSEQ multiplex PCR. The sample consists of 200,000 to 300,000 clones, roughly 87% of them appearing once. Sequencing was done on a sample of PBMCs. Receptors were obtained from a man between 18 and 29 years old in good health and CMV-seropositive. Each CDR3 is given with its conserved first and last residue. D genes are given only for firm matches. Size is omitted from some rows. Given values are once, few, many or a class for expanded clones.

v_call: TRBV5-1; d_call: .; j_call: TRBJ1-4; clone_size: .; cdr3_aa: CASSLGRGANEKLFF; cdr3_nt: TGCGCCAGCAGCTTGGGCCGAGGGGCTAATGAAAAACTGTTTTTT
v_call: TRBV5-6; d_call: TRBD2; j_call: TRBJ2-1; clone_size: .; cdr3_aa: CASRPAGEVRYNEQFF; cdr3_nt: TGTGCCAGCAGACCCGCGGGAGAGGTCAGATACAATGAGCAGTTCTTC
v_call: TRBV9; d_call: .; j_call: TRBJ1-1; clone_size: .; cdr3_aa: CASSVVPGARGTEAFF; cdr3_nt: TGTGCCAGCAGCGTAGTCCCGGGGGCGAGGGGGACTGAAGCTTTCTTT
v_call: TRBV2; d_call: TRBD2; j_call: TRBJ2-3; clone_size: .; cdr3_aa: CARSGALQAGDTDTQYF; cdr3_nt: TGTGCCAGGAGTGGTGCCCTTCAAGCGGGAGACACAGATACGCAGTATTTT
v_call: TRBV9; d_call: .; j_call: TRBJ1-1; clone_size: .; cdr3_aa: CASSVTPGPEAFF; cdr3_nt: TGTGCCAGCAGCGTAACCCCGGGACCTGAAGCTTTCTTT
v_call: TRBV7-2; d_call: TRBD2; j_call: TRBJ2-7; clone_size: .; cdr3_aa: CASSPRAGANYEQYF; cdr3_nt: TGTGCCAGCAGCCCACGAGCGGGAGCCAACTACGAGCAGTACTTC
v_call: TRBV19; d_call: TRBD1; j_call: TRBJ2-5; clone_size: .; cdr3_aa: CASRTGPQETQYF; cdr3_nt: TGTGCCAGTAGGACAGGGCCCCAAGAGACCCAGTACTTC
v_call: TRBV28; d_call: .; j_call: TRBJ2-7; clone_size: .; cdr3_aa: CASSHPAQGGSYEQYF; cdr3_nt: TGTGCCAGCAGTCACCCCGCCCAGGGGGGGTCCTACGAGCAGTACTTC
v_call: TRBV2; d_call: .; j_call: TRBJ2-4; clone_size: .; cdr3_aa: CASSEGPGDIQYF; cdr3_nt: TGTGCCAGCAGTGAGGGCCCAGGAGACATTCAGTACTTC
v_call: TRBV2; d_call: .; j_call: TRBJ1-5; clone_size: .; cdr3_aa: CASSRTANQPQHF; cdr3_nt: TGTGCCAGCAGTCGGACAGCTAATCAGCCCCAGCATTTT
v_call: TRBV27; d_call: .; j_call: TRBJ1-1; clone_size: .; cdr3_aa: CASSLVANTEAFF; cdr3_nt: TGTGCCAGCAGTTTGGTCGCGAACACTGAAGCTTTCTTT
v_call: TRBV6-5; d_call: .; j_call: TRBJ2-7; clone_size: once; cdr3_aa: CASSSISYEQYF; cdr3_nt: TGTGCCAGTTCCTCTATCTCCTACGAGCAGTACTTC
v_call: TRBV6-1; d_call: TRBD2; j_call: TRBJ2-7; clone_size: many; cdr3_aa: CASSSSGFPSYEQYF; cdr3_nt: TGTGCCAGCAGTTCTAGCGGGTTTCCTTCCTACGAGCAGTACTTC
v_call: TRBV5-6; d_call: .; j_call: TRBJ2-5; clone_size: once; cdr3_aa: CASSLVGAETQYF; cdr3_nt: TGTGCCAGCAGCTTGGTGGGGGCAGAGACCCAGTACTTC
v_call: TRBV7-3; d_call: TRBD2; j_call: TRBJ2-7; clone_size: .; cdr3_aa: CASSQHPSGDYEQYF; cdr3_nt: TGTGCCAGCAGCCAACACCCTAGCGGGGACTACGAGCAGTACTTC
v_call: TRBV6-1; d_call: .; j_call: TRBJ1-2; clone_size: .; cdr3_aa: CASSVIDYGYTF; cdr3_nt: TGTGCCAGCAGTGTTATAGACTATGGCTACACCTTC
v_call: TRBV6-1; d_call: TRBD1; j_call: TRBJ1-1; clone_size: .; cdr3_aa: CASSATGRGAEAFF; cdr3_nt: TGTGCCAGCAGTGCGACAGGGAGGGGTGCTGAAGCTTTCTTT
v_call: TRBV25-1; d_call: TRBD1; j_call: TRBJ2-1; clone_size: .; cdr3_aa: CASSAGTGVFNEQFF; cdr3_nt: TGTGCCAGCAGTGCCGGGACAGGGGTGTTCAATGAGCAGTTCTTC
v_call: TRBV6-6; d_call: TRBD1; j_call: TRBJ2-1; clone_size: .; cdr3_aa: CASSYDGTGPFEQFF; cdr3_nt: TGTGCCAGCAGTTACGACGGGACAGGTCCCTTCGAGCAGTTCTTC
v_call: TRBV28; d_call: .; j_call: TRBJ2-1; clone_size: once; cdr3_aa: CASRKWYEQFF; cdr3_nt: TGTGCCAGCAGGAAATGGTATGAGCAGTTCTTC
v_call: TRBV6-6; d_call: .; j_call: TRBJ1-1; clone_size: .; cdr3_aa: CASRAAPGTEAFF; cdr3_nt: TGTGCCAGCAGGGCCGCCCCCGGGACAGAAGCTTTCTTT
v_call: TRBV6-5; d_call: TRBD2; j_call: TRBJ2-1; clone_size: .; cdr3_aa: CASSSGVSEREKQFF; cdr3_nt: TGTGCCAGCAGTTCAGGAGTAAGCGAGCGGGAGAAGCAGTTCTTC
v_call: TRBV9; d_call: TRBD2; j_call: TRBJ2-7; clone_size: .; cdr3_aa: CASSRAGAPYEQYF; cdr3_nt: TGTGCCAGTAGCAGGGCGGGAGCCCCCTACGAGCAGTACTTC
v_call: TRBV11-1; d_call: TRBD2; j_call: TRBJ2-2; clone_size: .; cdr3_aa: CASSRWDYPTGGELFF; cdr3_nt: TGTGCCAGCAGTCGGTGGGACTACCCCACGGGTGGGGAGCTGTTTTTT
v_call: TRBV5-1; d_call: .; j_call: TRBJ1-1; clone_size: .; cdr3_aa: CASTFGSRTEAFF; cdr3_nt: TGCGCCAGCACCTTCGGCAGCCGGACTGAAGCTTTCTTT
v_call: TRBV7-9; d_call: .; j_call: TRBJ2-6; clone_size: .; cdr3_aa: CASSLARDSGANVLTF; cdr3_nt: TGTGCCAGCAGCTTAGCCAGGGACTCTGGGGCCAACGTCCTGACTTTC
v_call: TRBV6-6; d_call: .; j_call: TRBJ1-2; clone_size: few; cdr3_aa: CASSAGRYGYTF; cdr3_nt: TGTGCCAGCAGTGCAGGGAGGTATGGCTACACCTTC
v_call: TRBV27; d_call: .; j_call: TRBJ1-1; clone_size: .; cdr3_aa: CASSLLGARRTEAFF; cdr3_nt: TGTGCCAGCAGTTTACTCGGGGCCCGGCGCACTGAAGCTTTCTTT
v_call: TRBV6-5; d_call: TRBD2; j_call: TRBJ2-3; clone_size: .; cdr3_aa: CASSAGRGRADTQYF; cdr3_nt: TGTGCCAGCAGTGCCGGGAGGGGCCGGGCAGATACGCAGTATTTT
v_call: TRBV27; d_call: .; j_call: TRBJ1-1; clone_size: once; cdr3_aa: CASSLAGVNTEAFF; cdr3_nt: TGTGCCAGCAGTTTGGCGGGGGTGAACACTGAAGCTTTCTTT
v_call: TRBV5-1; d_call: .; j_call: TRBJ2-5; clone_size: few; cdr3_aa: CASSNDRPQETQYF; cdr3_nt: TGCGCCAGCAGCAACGACAGACCTCAAGAGACCCAGTACTTC
v_call: TRBV27; d_call: .; j_call: TRBJ1-5; clone_size: .; cdr3_aa: CASSRSYSNQPQHF; cdr3_nt: TGTGCCAGCAGCCGGTCGTATAGCAATCAGCCCCAGCATTTT
v_call: TRBV11-2; d_call: .; j_call: TRBJ1-1; clone_size: .; cdr3_aa: CASSLYGGAGTEAFF; cdr3_nt: TGTGCCAGCAGCCTCTATGGGGGGGCAGGCACTGAAGCTTTCTTT
v_call: TRBV13; d_call: .; j_call: TRBJ2-5; clone_size: .; cdr3_aa: CASSQTGTEQETQYF; cdr3_nt: TGTGCCAGCAGCCAAACCGGGACGGAACAAGAGACCCAGTACTTC
v_call: TRBV13; d_call: .; j_call: TRBJ2-1; clone_size: .; cdr3_aa: CASSLGPRPSGRPVEQYQFF; cdr3_nt: TGTGCCAGCAGCTTAGGCCCTCGTCCAAGCGGACGCCCCGTTGAGCAATATCAGTTCTTC
v_call: TRBV4-1; d_call: .; j_call: TRBJ2-2; clone_size: .; cdr3_aa: CASSQPFLRGGTGELFF; cdr3_nt: TGCGCCAGCAGCCAACCTTTCTTGCGCGGAGGGACCGGGGAGCTGTTTTTT
v_call: TRBV4-3; d_call: TRBD2; j_call: TRBJ2-1; clone_size: .; cdr3_aa: CASILAERSILSYNEQFF; cdr3_nt: TGCGCCAGCATCCTAGCGGAAAGGTCCATCCTCTCCTACAATGAGCAGTTCTTC
v_call: TRBV7-9; d_call: .; j_call: TRBJ2-2; clone_size: .; cdr3_aa: CASSLTYTGELFF; cdr3_nt: TGTGCCAGCAGCTTAACATACACCGGGGAGCTGTTTTTT
v_call: TRBV13; d_call: .; j_call: TRBJ2-7; clone_size: .; cdr3_aa: CASSPGAGRHEQYF; cdr3_nt: TGTGCCAGCAGCCCCGGGGCAGGGAGACACGAGCAGTACTTC
v_call: TRBV6-1; d_call: .; j_call: TRBJ1-2; clone_size: .; cdr3_aa: CASSDGEFVYTF; cdr3_nt: TGTGCCAGCAGTGACGGGGAATTTGTCTACACCTTC
v_call: TRBV6-5; d_call: TRBD2; j_call: TRBJ2-5; clone_size: .; cdr3_aa: CASSSVLAGASETQYF; cdr3_nt: TGTGCCAGCAGTTCCGTCCTAGCGGGAGCCTCGGAGACCCAGTACTTC
v_call: TRBV15; d_call: TRBD2; j_call: TRBJ2-7; clone_size: .; cdr3_aa: CATSTPRRLAGISFYEQYF; cdr3_nt: TGTGCCACCAGCACCCCCAGAAGGCTAGCGGGGATCTCCTTCTACGAGCAGTACTTC
v_call: TRBV29-1; d_call: .; j_call: TRBJ2-6; clone_size: .; cdr3_aa: CSVDSGSGANVLTF; cdr3_nt: TGCAGCGTTGATTCCGGGTCCGGGGCCAACGTCCTGACTTTC
v_call: TRBV2; d_call: .; j_call: TRBJ2-3; clone_size: .; cdr3_aa: CASSELTLSSTDTQYF; cdr3_nt: TGTGCCAGCAGTGAATTAACTCTGTCTAGCACAGATACGCAGTATTTT
v_call: TRBV30; d_call: .; j_call: TRBJ1-2; clone_size: once; cdr3_aa: CAWTISGWYYGYTF; cdr3_nt: TGTGCCTGGACCATCTCAGGGTGGTACTATGGCTACACCTTC
v_call: TRBV19; d_call: .; j_call: TRBJ2-3; clone_size: .; cdr3_aa: CASSIAGSDTQYF; cdr3_nt: TGTGCCAGTAGTATAGCTGGGTCTGATACGCAGTATTTT
v_call: TRBV15; d_call: .; j_call: TRBJ1-2; clone_size: once; cdr3_aa: CATSLAGSYGYTF; cdr3_nt: TGTGCCACCAGCCTAGCAGGATCCTATGGCTACACCTTC
v_call: TRBV21-1; d_call: .; j_call: TRBJ2-7; clone_size: few; cdr3_aa: CASRDRGTYEQYF; cdr3_nt: TGTGCCTCCCGGGACAGGGGTACCTACGAGCAGTACTTC
v_call: TRBV5-1; d_call: .; j_call: TRBJ1-1; clone_size: .; cdr3_aa: CASSWSGAQGRGEAFF; cdr3_nt: TGCGCCAGCAGCTGGAGTGGGGCGCAGGGGAGGGGTGAAGCTTTCTTT
v_call: TRBV30; d_call: .; j_call: TRBJ1-1; clone_size: .; cdr3_aa: CAWSARTVNTEAFF; cdr3_nt: TGTGCCTGGAGTGCCAGGACAGTGAACACTGAAGCTTTCTTT
v_call: TRBV4-1; d_call: .; j_call: TRBJ2-1; clone_size: .; cdr3_aa: CASSQGVSYNEQFF; cdr3_nt: TGCGCCAGCAGCCAAGGAGTCTCCTACAATGAGCAGTTCTTC
v_call: TRBV30; d_call: TRBD2; j_call: TRBJ2-2; clone_size: .; cdr3_aa: CAWSFASGRSGGELFF; cdr3_nt: TGTGCCTGGAGTTTCGCTAGCGGGAGAAGTGGCGGGGAGCTGTTTTTT
v_call: TRBV29-1; d_call: TRBD1; j_call: TRBJ1-2; clone_size: few; cdr3_aa: CSAWTGGNYGYTF; cdr3_nt: TGCAGCGCTTGGACAGGGGGCAACTATGGCTACACCTTC
v_call: TRBV30; d_call: TRBD1; j_call: TRBJ2-2; clone_size: once; cdr3_aa: CAWSVRDRDTGELFF; cdr3_nt: TGTGCCTGGAGTGTACGGGACAGGGACACCGGGGAGCTGTTTTTT
v_call: TRBV15; d_call: .; j_call: TRBJ2-5; clone_size: .; cdr3_aa: CATSRDQLGGTQYF; cdr3_nt: TGTGCCACCAGCAGAGATCAATTGGGCGGGACCCAGTACTTC
v_call: TRBV15; d_call: .; j_call: TRBJ2-7; clone_size: .; cdr3_aa: CATSRGGFDEQYF; cdr3_nt: TGTGCCACCAGCAGAGGGGGCTTCGACGAGCAGTACTTC
v_call: TRBV9; d_call: .; j_call: TRBJ2-1; clone_size: .; cdr3_aa: CASSVDGYPRDEQFF; cdr3_nt: TGTGCCAGCAGCGTAGATGGGTACCCACGCGATGAGCAGTTCTTC
v_call: TRBV18; d_call: TRBD2; j_call: TRBJ2-1; clone_size: .; cdr3_aa: CASSPLAGLYNEQFF; cdr3_nt: TGTGCCAGCTCACCACTAGCGGGACTATACAATGAGCAGTTCTTC
v_call: TRBV28; d_call: .; j_call: TRBJ1-1; clone_size: .; cdr3_aa: CASSIGGTEAFF; cdr3_nt: TGTGCCAGCAGCATTGGAGGCACTGAAGCTTTCTTT